Presented here are 26 T cell receptor beta chains from one specimen sequenced in a study of T cell responses to AZD1222 COVID-19 vaccine. Using immunoSEQ multiplex PCR, the repertoire was profiled, and TCRdb retains in-frame clones only, with some absent. The profile covers roughly 84,000 clones, with 70% to 90% appearing a single time and about 1.4% taken by the ten largest. The sequencing here drew on peripheral blood, taken on day 0 of AZD1222 vaccination. The receptors were gathered from an adult in good health.

The genes are TRBV12-5 and TRBJ2-1; TRBD1 or TRBD2 may be the D gene (5 bases each). This CDR3 is built from 15 residues. Between the trimmed V and J ends, which lost 7 bases and 7 bases, there was a span of 20 bases. Germline V gene sequence: CDR1 LGHNT, CDR2 FRNRAP. CDR3 in amino acids: CASAIFGTTTNEQFF. The CDR3 nucleotides read TGTGCTAGTGCCATTTTCGGGACCACCACTAATGAGCAGTTCTTC.

The genes are TRBV12-5 and TRBJ1-5; 8 nucleotides align to TRBD1. The CDR3 has 17 amino acids. The germline CDR1 and CDR2 sequences are LGHNT and FRNRAP. J was trimmed by 3 bases and V by 0 bases; bases with no gene match: 7. CDR3 nucleotides: TGTGCTAGTGGTTTGGTCCCGACAGGGGCGGACAATCAGCCCCAGCATTTT. Translated: CASGLVPTGADNQPQHF.

This chain links TRBV3-1 (or the pseudogene TRBV3-2) with TRBJ2-3, with D tentatively TRBD1 (6 bases). The germline V gene has CDR1 LGHDT and CDR2 YNNKEL (reference sequence). The CDR3 extends over 14 amino acids. V gave up 0 bases and J gave up 7 bases, with 11 bases separating them. The CDR3 DNA reads as TGTGCCAGCAGCCAAGAGGGGGCGCGGTATACGCAGTATTTT. It encodes CASSQEGARYTQYF.

The rearrangement links TRBV5-1 to TRBJ2-5; D is unresolved. This CDR3 spans 15 amino acids. The germline CDR1 and CDR2 sequences are SGHRS and YFSETQ. V was shortened by 0 bases and J by 2 bases, with 11 bases between the two germline ends. The CDR3 region has the DNA TGCGCCAGCAGCTTGGCCCGGACGCAGCAAGAGACCCAGTACTTC. Protein sequence: CASSLARTQQETQYF.

This clone was seen a single time. The rearrangement links TRBV24-1 to TRBJ2-2; 7 positions agree with TRBD1. CDR3 length equals 12 residues. Germline V lookup: CDR1 KGHDR, CDR2 SFDVKD. Trimming took 12 bases from V and 7 from J; bases not matched to a gene: 7. CDR3 in amino acids: CAAGSGGGELFF. The CDR3 DNA sequence: TGTGCCGCCGGGTCAGGGGGCGGGGAGCTGTTTTTT.

The chain has TRBV27 and TRBJ2-3; D uncertain. Germline V gene sequence: CDR1 MNHEY, CDR2 SMNVEV (reference sequence). V gave up 3 bases and J gave up 1 base, with 11 bases separating them. This CDR3 is 15 amino acids long. The CDR3 DNA is TGTGCCAGCAGTTTGAGTCAGTTGGGCACAGATACGCAGTATTTT. This gives the protein CASSLSQLGTDTQYF.

The chain is built from TRBV3-1 (or the pseudogene TRBV3-2) and TRBJ1-5; possible D gene TRBD1, 6 bases. Germline values: CDR1 LGHDT, CDR2 YNNKEL (reference sequence). The CDR3 totals 14 residues. Trimming stripped 4 bases from V and 3 bases from J, with 10 bases between. CDR3 in DNA: TGTGCCAGCAGCCCCCGGACAGTCAATCAGCCCCAGCATTTT. As protein: CASSPRTVNQPQHF.

V gene TRBV5-1 combines with J gene TRBJ2-3; D gene uncertain. The length of the CDR3 is 15 residues. Germline V gene lookup returns CDR1 SGHRS and CDR2 YFSETQ. V dropped 4 bases and J dropped 0 bases, with 12 bases sitting between them. CDR3 region: CASSPDTDSTDTQYF. The CDR3 DNA follows: TGCGCCAGCAGCCCCGATACGGATAGCACAGATACGCAGTATTTT.

The J gene is TRBJ1-1, the V gene TRBV27, with D maybe TRBD1 (6 bases). The V gene lost 3 bases and the J gene lost 8 bases, with 13 bases spanning the gap. The CDR3 sequence is 13 residues long. Germline lookup yields CDR1 MNHEY and CDR2 SMNVEV (reference sequence). The CDR3 sequence is CASSFSGAREAFF. CDR3 bases: TGTGCCAGCAGTTTTTCAGGGGCGAGGGAAGCTTTCTTT.

The V call is TRBV6-5, the J call TRBJ2-7; TRBD2 matches 10 bases. Trimming at V came to 7 bases and at J to 0 bases, leaving 3 bases not matched to a gene. Germline lookup yields CDR1 MNHEY and CDR2 SVGAGI. CDR3 length: 14 residues. Here the CDR3 reads CASNSGRPSYEQYF. The CDR3 region has the DNA TGTGCCAGCAATAGCGGGAGGCCCTCCTACGAGCAGTACTTC.

The CDR3 here is CASSQTDRGREQYF. The CDR3 bases are TGTGCCAGCAGCCAAACCGACAGGGGGCGAGAGCAGTACTTC. The rearrangement joins TRBV5-4 to TRBJ2-7, with 10 bases fitting TRBD1. Germline lookup yields CDR1 SGHNT and CDR2 YYREEE (reference sequence). V lost 4 bases to trimming and J lost 7 bases; unmatched junction nucleotides: 8. The CDR3 contains 14 residues.

The rearrangement links TRBV6-6 to TRBJ1-2, with D perhaps matching TRBD1 (6 bases). V was cut by 5 bases and J by 8 bases, with 21 bases left in between. The germline V gene encodes CDR1 MNHNY and CDR2 SVGAGI (reference sequence). The CDR3 consists of 15 residues. This chain's CDR3 is CASSTRDLGAGGYTF. The CDR3 coding sequence is TGTGCCAGCAGTACACGGGACTTGGGGGCCGGAGGCTACACCTTC.

This clone came up a few times. This chain links TRBV5-1 with TRBJ2-5, with D possibly TRBD2 on 6 matching bases. From germline, CDR1 is SGHRS and CDR2 YFSETQ. The CDR3 has 14 amino acids. Trimming pared 4 bases from V and 4 bases from J, leaving 14 bases between. CDR3 nucleotides: TGCGCCAGCAGCAATGGGGGACTCAGAGAGACCCAGTACTTC. Protein: CASSNGGLRETQYF.

The chain is built from TRBV3-1 (or the pseudogene TRBV3-2) and TRBJ2-2; D is possibly TRBD1 (5 bases). The CDR3 is made up of 18 amino acids. Trimming pared 0 bases from V and 7 bases from J, leaving 21 bases between. Germline V gene sequence: CDR1 LGHDT, CDR2 YNNKEL (reference sequence). The CDR3 DNA reads as TGTGCCAGCAGCCAAGACAGAGTTTGGGCAGGGAATAACGGGGAGCTGTTTTTT. Residues: CASSQDRVWAGNNGELFF.

J is TRBJ2-7 and V is TRBV7-2, with D possibly called TRBD1 or TRBD2 (5 bases each). V lost 5 bases to trimming and J lost 4 bases, with 18 bases between them. CDR3 length: 15 residues. CDR1 is SGHTA and CDR2 is FQGNSA in the germline V gene. The CDR3 loop reads CASSLDGARRYEQYF. The CDR3 bases are TGTGCCAGCAGCCTAGACGGGGCGCGGCGGTACGAGCAGTACTTC. Complete variable domain (other parts from reference TRBV7-2 and TRBJ2-7): GAGVSQSPSNKVTEKGKDVELRCDPISGHTALYWYRQSLGQGLEFLIYFQGNSAPDKSGLPSDRFSAERTGGSVSTLTIQRTQQEDSAVYLCASSLDGARRYEQYFGPGTRLTVT.

The chain combines TRBV7-9 with TRBJ1-2; D not resolved. Germline CDR1 reads SEHNR; CDR2 reads FQNEAQ (reference sequence). The V end lost 0 bases, the J end lost 8 bases, and 7 bases lay between the germline ends. There are 12 residues in the CDR3. The CDR3, as DNA: TGTGCCAGCAGCTTAGCGAGGGAGGGCTACACCTTC. Its protein product is CASSLAREGYTF.

The chain is built from TRBV12-3 or TRBV12-4 and TRBJ2-7, with TRBD1 matching 7 bases. Trimming removed 7 bases from V and 3 bases from J; junction bases left unmatched: 6. CDR3 length equals 13 residues. CDR3 protein: CASTWTGGYEQYF. As DNA, the CDR3 is TGTGCCAGCACCTGGACAGGCGGCTACGAGCAGTACTTC.

The chain has TRBV6-6 and TRBJ2-2, with 7 bases identical to TRBD2. This CDR3 comprises 21 residues. The trim removed 5 bases at V and 3 bases at J, leaving 24 bases unmatched. In germline, CDR1 is MNHNY, CDR2 SVGAGI (reference sequence). Here the CDR3 reads CASSQILPRTSGYEDTGELFF. CDR3 nucleotides: TGTGCCAGCAGTCAAATCCTCCCCAGGACTAGTGGCTATGAGGACACCGGGGAGCTGTTTTTT.

The rearrangement uses TRBV18 and TRBJ1-1; weak D call: TRBD1 (6 bases). V shed 4 bases and J shed 0 bases, with 12 bases lying between them. Germline loops: CDR1 KGHSH, CDR2 LQKENI. The CDR3 is made up of 15 amino acids. The CDR3 sequence: CASSQIRGMNTEAFF. For the CDR3, the DNA is TGTGCCAGCTCACAAATCAGGGGAATGAACACTGAAGCTTTCTTT.

CDR3 protein: CASSRGTGPNQPQHF. The CDR3 DNA sequence: TGTGCCAGCAGCAGAGGGACAGGGCCAAATCAGCCCCAGCATTTT. The chain joins TRBV5-6 to TRBJ1-5, with TRBD1 identical over 9 bases. V lost 4 bases, J lost 4 bases, and 6 bases stayed unmatched. Germline V gene lookup returns CDR1 SGHDT and CDR2 YYEEEE. The CDR3 loop spans 15 amino acids.

The chain has TRBV7-2 and TRBJ2-5, with D possibly TRBD2 on 6 matching bases. This CDR3 has 14 residues. CDR1 and CDR2 from the germline V gene are SGHTA and FQGNSA. V was clipped by 2 bases and J by 2 bases, with 9 bases between them. CDR3 in amino acids: CASSLIGGQETQYF. For the CDR3, the DNA is TGTGCCAGCAGCTTAATCGGGGGACAAGAGACCCAGTACTTC.

This clone was detected once. The chain employs TRBV29-1 and TRBJ1-1; D unclear. V was cut by 4 bases and J by 8 bases, with 11 bases left in between. Germline CDR1 and CDR2: SQVTM and ANQGSEA. The CDR3 loop spans 11 amino acids. CDR3 residues: CSVADFAEAFF. In DNA form, the CDR3 reads TGCAGCGTTGCCGATTTCGCCGAAGCTTTCTTT.

This sequence joins TRBV7-2 and TRBJ1-5; TRBD1 agrees at 7 bases. The V gene's germline CDR1 is SGHTA and CDR2 FQGNSA. CDR3 length: 17 amino acids. V lost 5 bases and J lost 7; bases outside the gene matches: 17. The CDR3: CASSVFGGIDRDQPQHF. Written as DNA, the CDR3 is TGTGCCAGCAGCGTTTTCGGTGGTATTGACAGGGACCAGCCCCAGCATTTT.

V and J are TRBV5-1 and TRBJ1-1; 7 nucleotides align to TRBD1. The CDR3 contains 14 residues. CDR1 SGHRS and CDR2 YFSETQ come from the germline V gene. V trimming: 4 bases; J trimming: 2 bases; junction bases outside the gene matches: 5. CDR3 nucleotide sequence: TGCGCCAGCAGCCCGGGACAGCCTAACACTGAAGCTTTCTTT. Its protein product is CASSPGQPNTEAFF.

The chain carries TRBV19 and TRBJ2-2, with D perhaps given as TRBD1 or TRBD2 (5 bases each). CDR3 size: 17 residues. Germline CDR1 is LNHDA and CDR2 is SQIVND (reference sequence). The V gene lost 11 bases and the J gene lost 5 bases, with 27 bases spanning the gap. This chain's CDR3 is CAASSIGEGRGTGELFF. CDR3 in DNA: TGTGCCGCCAGTAGTATCGGAGAGGGGCGAGGTACCGGGGAGCTGTTTTTT.

In nucleotides, the CDR3 is TGTGCCAGTAGTACCTACAGGGGTGCTAATGAAAAACTGTTTTTT. It codes for CASSTYRGANEKLFF. The chain employs TRBV19 and TRBJ1-4; 7 nucleotides line up with TRBD1. The length of the CDR3 is 15 residues. Losses at the gene ends were 4 bases for V and 3 bases for J; bases not matched to a gene: 5. The germline CDR1 and CDR2 sequences are LNHDA and SQIVND (reference sequence). Full variable domain (rest looked up from reference TRBV19 and TRBJ1-4): DGGITQSPKYLFRKEGQNVTLSCEQNLNHDAMYWYRQDPGQGLRLIYYSQIVNDFQKGDIAEGYSVSREKKESFPLTVTSAQKNPTAFYLCASSTYRGANEKLFFGSGTQLSVL.